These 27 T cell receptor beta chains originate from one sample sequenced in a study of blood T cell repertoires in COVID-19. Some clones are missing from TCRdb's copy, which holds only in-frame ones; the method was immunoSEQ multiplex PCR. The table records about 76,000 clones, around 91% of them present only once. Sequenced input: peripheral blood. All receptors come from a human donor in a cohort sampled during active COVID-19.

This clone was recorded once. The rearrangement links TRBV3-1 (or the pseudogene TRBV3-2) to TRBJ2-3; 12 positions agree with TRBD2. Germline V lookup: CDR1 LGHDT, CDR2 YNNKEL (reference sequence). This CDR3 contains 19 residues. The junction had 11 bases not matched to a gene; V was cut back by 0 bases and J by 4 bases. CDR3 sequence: CASSQDRSSGGALPDTQYF. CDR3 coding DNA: TGTGCCAGCAGCCAAGATCGGTCTAGCGGGGGGGCCCTTCCAGATACGCAGTATTTT.

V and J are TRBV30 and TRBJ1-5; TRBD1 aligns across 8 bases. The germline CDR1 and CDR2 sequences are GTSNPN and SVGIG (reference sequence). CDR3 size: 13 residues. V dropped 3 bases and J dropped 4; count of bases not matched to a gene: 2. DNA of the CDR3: TGTGCCTGGAGCGGGACAGGTAATCAGCCCCAGCATTTT. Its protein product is CAWSGTGNQPQHF.

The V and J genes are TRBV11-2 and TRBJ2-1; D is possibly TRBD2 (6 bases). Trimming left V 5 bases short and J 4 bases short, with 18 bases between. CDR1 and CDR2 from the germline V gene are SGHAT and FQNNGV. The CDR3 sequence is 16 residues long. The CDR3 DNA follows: TGTGCCAGCAGCCCCGGGAGTGGGGCGGATTACAATGAGCAGTTCTTC. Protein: CASSPGSGADYNEQFF.

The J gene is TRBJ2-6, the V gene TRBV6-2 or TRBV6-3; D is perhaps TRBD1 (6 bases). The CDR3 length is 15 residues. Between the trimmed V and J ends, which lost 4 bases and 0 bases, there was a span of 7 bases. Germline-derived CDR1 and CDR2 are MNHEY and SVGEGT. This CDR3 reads CASSSDSSGANVLTF. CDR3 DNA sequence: TGTGCCAGCAGTTCGGACAGCTCTGGGGCCAACGTCCTGACTTTC.

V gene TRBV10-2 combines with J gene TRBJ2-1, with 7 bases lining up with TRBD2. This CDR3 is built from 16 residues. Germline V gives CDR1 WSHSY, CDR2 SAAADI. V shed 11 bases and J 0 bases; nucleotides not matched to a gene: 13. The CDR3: CAARSGARSSYNEQFF. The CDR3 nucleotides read TGCGCCGCCCGGAGCGGGGCACGTAGCTCCTACAATGAGCAGTTCTTC.

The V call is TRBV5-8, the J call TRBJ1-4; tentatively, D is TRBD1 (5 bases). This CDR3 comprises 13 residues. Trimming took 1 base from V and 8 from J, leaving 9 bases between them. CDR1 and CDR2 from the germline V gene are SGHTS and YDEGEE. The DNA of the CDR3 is TGTGCCAGCAGCTTGCAGGGTGAAGAAAAACTGTTTTTT. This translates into CASSLQGEEKLFF.

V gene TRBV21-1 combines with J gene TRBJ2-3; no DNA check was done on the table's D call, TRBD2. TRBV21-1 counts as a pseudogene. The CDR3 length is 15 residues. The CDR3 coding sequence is TGTGCCAGCAGCAGGGGGGACTGTGGCACAGATACGCAGTATTTT. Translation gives CASSRGDCGTDTQYF.

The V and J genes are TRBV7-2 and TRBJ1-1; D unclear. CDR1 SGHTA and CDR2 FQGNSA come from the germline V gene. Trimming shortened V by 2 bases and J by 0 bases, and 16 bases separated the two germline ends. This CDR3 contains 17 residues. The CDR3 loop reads CASSLIPGSPLNTEAFF. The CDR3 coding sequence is TGTGCCAGCAGCTTAATCCCAGGCAGCCCTCTGAACACTGAAGCTTTCTTT.

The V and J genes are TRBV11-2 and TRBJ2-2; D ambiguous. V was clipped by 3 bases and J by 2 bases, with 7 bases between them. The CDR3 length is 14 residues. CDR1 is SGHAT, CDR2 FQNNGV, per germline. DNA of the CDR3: TGTGCCAGCAGCTTTGTCACAAACACCGGGGAGCTGTTTTTT. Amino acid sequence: CASSFVTNTGELFF.

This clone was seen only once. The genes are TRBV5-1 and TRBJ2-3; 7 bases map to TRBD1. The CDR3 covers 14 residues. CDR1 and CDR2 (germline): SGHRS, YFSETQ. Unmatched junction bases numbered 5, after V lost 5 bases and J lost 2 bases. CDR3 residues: CASRPGQNTDTQYF. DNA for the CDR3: TGCGCCAGCAGACCGGGACAGAACACAGATACGCAGTATTTT.

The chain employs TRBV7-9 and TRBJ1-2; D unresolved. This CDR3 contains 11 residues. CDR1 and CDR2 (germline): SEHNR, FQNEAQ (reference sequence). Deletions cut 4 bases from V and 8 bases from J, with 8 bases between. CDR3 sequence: CASSYSLGYTF. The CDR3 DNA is TGTGCCAGCAGCTACTCCTTGGGCTACACCTTC.

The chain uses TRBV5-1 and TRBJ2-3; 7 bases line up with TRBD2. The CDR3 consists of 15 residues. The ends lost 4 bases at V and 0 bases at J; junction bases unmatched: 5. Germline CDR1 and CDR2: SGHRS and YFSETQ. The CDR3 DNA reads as TGCGCCAGCAGCGTGAACGGGGGGAGCACAGATACGCAGTATTTT. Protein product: CASSVNGGSTDTQYF.

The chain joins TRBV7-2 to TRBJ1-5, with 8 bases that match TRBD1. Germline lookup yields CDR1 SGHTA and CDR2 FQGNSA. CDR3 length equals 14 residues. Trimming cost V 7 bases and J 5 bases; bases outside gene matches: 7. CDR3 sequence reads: CASTSGGADQPQHF. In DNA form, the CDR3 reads TGTGCCAGCACCTCAGGGGGCGCGGATCAGCCCCAGCATTTT.

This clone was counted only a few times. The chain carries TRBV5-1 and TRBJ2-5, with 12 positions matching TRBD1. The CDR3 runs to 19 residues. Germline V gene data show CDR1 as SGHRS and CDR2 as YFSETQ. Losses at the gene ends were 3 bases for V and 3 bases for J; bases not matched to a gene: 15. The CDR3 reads CASSWAGTGGSLFKETQYF. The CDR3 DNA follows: TGCGCCAGCAGCTGGGCCGGGACAGGGGGCTCCCTATTCAAAGAGACCCAGTACTTC. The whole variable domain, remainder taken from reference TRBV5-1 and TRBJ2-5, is KAGVTQTPRYLIKTRGQQVTLSCSPISGHRSVSWYQQTPGQGLQFLFEYFSETQRNKGNFPGRFSGRQFSNSRSEMNVSTLELGDSALYLCASSWAGTGGSLFKETQYFGPGTRLLVL.

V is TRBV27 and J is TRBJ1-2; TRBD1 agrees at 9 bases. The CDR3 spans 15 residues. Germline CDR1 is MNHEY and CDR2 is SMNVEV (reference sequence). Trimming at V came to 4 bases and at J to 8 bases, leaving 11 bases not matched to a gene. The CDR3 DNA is TGTGCCAGCAGTTCTAGCACAGGGGGCAGTTGGGGCTACACCTTC. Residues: CASSSSTGGSWGYTF.

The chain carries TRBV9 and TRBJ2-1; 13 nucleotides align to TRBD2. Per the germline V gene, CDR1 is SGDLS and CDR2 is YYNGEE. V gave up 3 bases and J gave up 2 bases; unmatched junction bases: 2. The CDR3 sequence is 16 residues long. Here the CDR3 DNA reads TGTGCCAGCAGCGCACTAGCGGGGGGGACCTACAATGAGCAGTTCTTC. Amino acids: CASSALAGGTYNEQFF. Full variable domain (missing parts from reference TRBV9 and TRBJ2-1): DSGVTQTPKHLITATGQRVTLRCSPRSGDLSVYWYQQSLDQGLQFLIQYYNGEERAKGNILERFSAQQFPDLHSELNLSSLELGDSALYFCASSALAGGTYNEQFFGPGTRLTVL.

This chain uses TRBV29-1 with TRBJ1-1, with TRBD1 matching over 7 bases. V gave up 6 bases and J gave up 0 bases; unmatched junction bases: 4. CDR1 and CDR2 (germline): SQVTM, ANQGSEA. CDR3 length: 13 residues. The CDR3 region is CSVPGTVNTEAFF. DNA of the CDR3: TGCAGCGTCCCCGGGACAGTGAACACTGAAGCTTTCTTT.

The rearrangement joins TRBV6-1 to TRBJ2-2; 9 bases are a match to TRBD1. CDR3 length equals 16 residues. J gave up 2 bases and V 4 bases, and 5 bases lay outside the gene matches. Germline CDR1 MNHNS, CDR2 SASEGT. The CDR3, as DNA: TGTGCCAGCAGTGGCCTGGGACAGGGCAACACCGGGGAGCTGTTTTTT. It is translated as CASSGLGQGNTGELFF.

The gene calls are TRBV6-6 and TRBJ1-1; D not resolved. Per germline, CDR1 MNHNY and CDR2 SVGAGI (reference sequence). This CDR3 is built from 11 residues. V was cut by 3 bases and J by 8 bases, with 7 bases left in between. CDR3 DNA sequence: TGTGCCAGCAGTTATGGGCCAGAAGCTTTCTTT. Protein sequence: CASSYGPEAFF.

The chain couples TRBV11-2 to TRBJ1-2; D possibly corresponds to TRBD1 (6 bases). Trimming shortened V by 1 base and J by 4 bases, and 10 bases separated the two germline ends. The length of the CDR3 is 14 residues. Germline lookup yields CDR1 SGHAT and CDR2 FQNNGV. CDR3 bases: TGTGCCAGCAGCTTAGGGACAGTGTCCTATGGCTACACCTTC. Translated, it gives CASSLGTVSYGYTF.

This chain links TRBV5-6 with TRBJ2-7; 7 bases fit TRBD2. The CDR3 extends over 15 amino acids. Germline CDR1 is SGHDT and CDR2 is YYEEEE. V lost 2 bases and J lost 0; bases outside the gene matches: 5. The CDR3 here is CASSLFQRGSYEQYF. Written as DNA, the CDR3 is TGTGCCAGCAGCTTATTCCAGCGGGGCTCCTACGAGCAGTACTTC.

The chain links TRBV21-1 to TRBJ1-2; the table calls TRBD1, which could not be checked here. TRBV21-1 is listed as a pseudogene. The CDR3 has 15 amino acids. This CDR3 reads CASSKRTGPNYGYTF. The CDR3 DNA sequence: TGTGCCAGCAGCAAAAGAACAGGGCCCAACTATGGCTACACCTTC.

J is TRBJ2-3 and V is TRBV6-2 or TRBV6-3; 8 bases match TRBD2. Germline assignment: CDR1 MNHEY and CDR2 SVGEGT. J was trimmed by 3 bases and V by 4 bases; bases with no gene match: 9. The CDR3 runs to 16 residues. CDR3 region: CASSSGSAGATDTQYF. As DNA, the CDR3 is TGTGCCAGCAGTTCAGGGTCAGCGGGGGCAACAGATACGCAGTATTTT.

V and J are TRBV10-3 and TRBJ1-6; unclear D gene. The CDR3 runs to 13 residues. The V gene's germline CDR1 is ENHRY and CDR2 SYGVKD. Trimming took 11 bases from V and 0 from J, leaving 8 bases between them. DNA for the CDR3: TGTGCCTCGTGCAGCTCCTATAATTCACCCCTCCACTTT. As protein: CASCSSYNSPLHF.

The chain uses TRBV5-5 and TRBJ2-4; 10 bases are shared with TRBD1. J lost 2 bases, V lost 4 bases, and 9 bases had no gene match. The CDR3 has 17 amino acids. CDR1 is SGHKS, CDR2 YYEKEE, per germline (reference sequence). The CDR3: CASSATPGQGTKNIQYF. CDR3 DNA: TGTGCCAGCAGCGCCACACCGGGACAGGGGACCAAAAACATTCAGTACTTC. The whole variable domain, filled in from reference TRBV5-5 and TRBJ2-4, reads DAGVTQSPTHLIKTRGQQVTLRCSPISGHKSVSWYQQVLGQGPQFIFQYYEKEERGRGNFPDRFSARQFPNYSSELNVNALLLGDSALYLCASSATPGQGTKNIQYFGAGTRLSVL.

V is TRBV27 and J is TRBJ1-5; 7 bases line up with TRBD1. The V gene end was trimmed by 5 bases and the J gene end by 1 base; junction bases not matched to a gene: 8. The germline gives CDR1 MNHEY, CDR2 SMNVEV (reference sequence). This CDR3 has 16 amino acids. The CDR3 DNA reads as TGTGCCAGCAGTGCAAGACAGGGAAACAGCAATCAGCCCCAGCATTTT. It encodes CASSARQGNSNQPQHF.

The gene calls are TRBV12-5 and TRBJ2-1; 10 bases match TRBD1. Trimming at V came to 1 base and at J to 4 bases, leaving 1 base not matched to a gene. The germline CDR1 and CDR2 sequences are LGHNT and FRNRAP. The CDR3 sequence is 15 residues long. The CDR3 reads CASGLGQGAYNEQFF. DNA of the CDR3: TGTGCTAGTGGTTTGGGACAGGGGGCTTACAATGAGCAGTTCTTC.